This T cell receptor beta chain was captured by sequencing in a study of OX40 agonist ivuxolimab in advanced cancers. Profiling relied on immunoSEQ multiplex PCR, and the TCRdb table lists in-frame clones only, not all of them. The data hold around 72,000 clones, with roughly 90% observed a single time. The sequence derives from an adult with an advanced solid tumor such as melanoma, head and neck, liver or kidney cancer. The source was CD4+ or CD8+ T cells sorted from blood, collected in a trial of the OX40 agonist ivuxolimab.

The CDR3 DNA follows: TGTGCCAGCAGCTCGTCCGGGACAGGGATGGGGGGCTACACCTTC. This translates into CASSSSGTGMGGYTF. The chain employs TRBV7-2 and TRBJ1-2; TRBD1 agrees at 9 bases. Germline trimming cut 4 bases from V and 8 bases from J; bases unmatched to any gene: 11. The CDR3 is 15 amino acids. Per the germline V gene, CDR1 is SGHTA and CDR2 is FQGNSA.